This TCR beta chain appears in the sequencing data of a study of shared clonotypes between healthy human individuals. About the study: Three CD4 naive, three CD4 memory, two CD8 naive and one CD8 memory plate were used per donor.

The study, taken as a whole, reports: Shared clonotypes: approximately 5.3% naive CD4, around 4% naive CD8, roughly 2.2% memory CD4, 0.35% to 0.5% memory CD8.

Here immunoSEQ multiplex PCR was the method, and the copy in TCRdb shows in-frame clones only, minus some. The sample carries 550,000 to 800,000 clones, less than 95% recorded once. Concerning this clone: The antigen remains unidentified.

V dropped 0 bases and J dropped 0 bases, with 9 bases sitting between them. The CDR3 covers 15 residues. Germline V CDR1 and CDR2: SGHRS, YFSETQ. The source is a man between 18 and 29 years old in good health. Some clones in this sample may be carry-over from other donors' samples. Material for sequencing was memory CD8+ T cells from PBMCs. Subset in this sample: CD45RO+ cells pooled with CCR7-negative TemRA cells. The chain carries TRBV5-1 and TRBJ1-2; no reliable D call. CDR3 sequence reads: CASSLAAIANYGYTF. CDR3 coding DNA: TGCGCCAGCAGCTTGGCCGCGATAGCTAACTATGGCTACACCTTC.